Each of the 25 T cell receptor beta chains below was sequenced from the same sample in a study of blood T cell repertoires in COVID-19. Sequencing used immunoSEQ multiplex PCR; TCRdb keeps in-frame clones, though not all of them. The sample consists of about 170,000 clones, approximately 80% of them appearing once. The sequencing sample was made of peripheral blood. The source is a woman aged 55-70 years with acute or convalescent COVID-19.

This chain uses TRBV9 with TRBJ2-1; 8 nucleotides line up with TRBD2. The CDR3 runs to 16 residues. V lost 4 bases to trimming and J lost 3 bases; unmatched junction nucleotides: 9. The V gene's germline CDR1 is SGDLS and CDR2 YYNGEE. CDR3 sequence (DNA): TGTGCCAGCAGCCCCCGCACCGGGGGGGGCTACAATGAGCAGTTCTTC. Translation gives CASSPRTGGGYNEQFF. Looking up the rest from reference TRBV9 and TRBJ2-1 gives the full variable domain: DSGVTQTPKHLITATGQRVTLRCSPRSGDLSVYWYQQSLDQGLQFLIQYYNGEERAKGNILERFSAQQFPDLHSELNLSSLELGDSALYFCASSPRTGGGYNEQFFGPGTRLTVL.

The chain uses TRBV11-2 and TRBJ1-2; D gene unclear. The CDR3 consists of 14 residues. V shed 1 base and J shed 6 bases, with 12 bases lying between them. The germline CDR1 and CDR2 sequences are SGHAT and FQNNGV. The CDR3 bases are TGTGCCAGCAGCTTAGGGGCGGGTCCCCATGGCTACACCTTC. It encodes CASSLGAGPHGYTF. Variable domain in full (rest from reference TRBV11-2 and TRBJ1-2): EAGVAQSPRYKIIEKRQSVAFWCNPISGHATLYWYQQILGQGPKLLIQFQNNGVVDDSQLPKDRFSAERLKGVDSTLKIQPAKLEDSAVYLCASSLGAGPHGYTFGSGTRLTVV.

The V and J genes are TRBV7-2 and TRBJ1-5; D is ambiguous. V was clipped by 6 bases and J by 1 base, with 7 bases between them. Germline values: CDR1 SGHTA, CDR2 FQGNSA. This CDR3 is built from 13 residues. The CDR3 loop reads CASSFRSNQPQHF. In DNA, the CDR3 is TGTGCCAGCAGTTTCCGGAGCAATCAGCCCCAGCATTTT.

The rearrangement joins TRBV3-1 (or the pseudogene TRBV3-2) to TRBJ2-7, with TRBD2 matching 8 bases. The V gene end was trimmed by 4 bases and the J gene end by 3 bases; junction bases not matched to a gene: 8. This CDR3 contains 15 residues. Per germline, CDR1 LGHDT and CDR2 YNNKEL (reference sequence). The CDR3 coding sequence is TGTGCCAGCAGCCGGGGAGCGGGGGAGATCTACGAGCAGTACTTC. Translated, it gives CASSRGAGEIYEQYF.

The chain uses TRBV19 and TRBJ2-3; TRBD2 might be the D (6 bases). The CDR3 has 16 amino acids. Germline assignment: CDR1 LNHDA and CDR2 SQIVND (reference sequence). Trimming stripped 7 bases from V and 0 bases from J, with 17 bases between. The CDR3 DNA reads as TGTGCCAGTAAGGACGGAGGGCTCTCTAGCACAGATACGCAGTATTTT. Translating it yields CASKDGGLSSTDTQYF. Variable domain in full (rest from reference TRBV19 and TRBJ2-3): DGGITQSPKYLFRKEGQNVTLSCEQNLNHDAMYWYRQDPGQGLRLIYYSQIVNDFQKGDIAEGYSVSREKKESFPLTVTSAQKNPTAFYLCASKDGGLSSTDTQYFGPGTRLTVL.

A remark on this clone: At one boundary the junction diverges from the germline segment, which might be a read error. This chain links TRBV30 with TRBJ2-7; 9 nucleotides match TRBD1. Germline V lookup: CDR1 GTSNPN, CDR2 SVGIG (reference sequence). CDR3 size: 16 residues. The CDR3 sequence: CAWSVGRRTGAPGYDF. Written as DNA, the CDR3 is TGTGCCTGGAGTGTAGGGCGGCGGACAGGGGCTCCGGGATACGACTTC.

This CDR3 reads CASSTGTVNYGYTF. CDR3 coding DNA: TGCGCCAGCAGCACCGGGACAGTTAACTATGGCTACACCTTC. This chain uses TRBV5-1 with TRBJ1-2, with 7 bases fitting TRBD1. This CDR3 spans 14 amino acids. Germline trimming cut 4 bases from V and 1 base from J; bases unmatched to any gene: 4. Per germline, CDR1 SGHRS and CDR2 YFSETQ. The full variable domain, rest sourced from reference TRBV5-1 and TRBJ1-2, is KAGVTQTPRYLIKTRGQQVTLSCSPISGHRSVSWYQQTPGQGLQFLFEYFSETQRNKGNFPGRFSGRQFSNSRSEMNVSTLELGDSALYLCASSTGTVNYGYTFGSGTRLTVV.

This chain links TRBV19 with TRBJ2-7; possible D gene TRBD1, 5 bases. The CDR3 loop spans 15 amino acids. Trimming removed 5 bases from V and 1 base from J, with 15 bases in between. Germline values: CDR1 LNHDA, CDR2 SQIVND (reference sequence). In DNA form, the CDR3 reads TGTGCCAGTAGTCGAAGTCCTACAGGATCCTACGAGCAGTACTTC. It specifies CASSRSPTGSYEQYF.

The chain links TRBV19 to TRBJ2-1, with 9 nucleotides matching TRBD1. Trimming removed 6 bases from V and 6 bases from J; junction bases left unmatched: 6. The CDR3 is 14 residues long. Germline values: CDR1 LNHDA, CDR2 SQIVND (reference sequence). The chain's CDR3 is CASRIQGARNEQFF. In DNA form, the CDR3 reads TGTGCCAGTAGAATACAGGGGGCGCGCAATGAGCAGTTCTTC.

Comments on this clone: The same CDR3 also results from other DNA sequences found in this sample. V gene TRBV7-2 combines with J gene TRBJ2-7, with D unclear. Per the germline V gene, CDR1 is SGHTA and CDR2 is FQGNSA. The CDR3 runs 13 residues. Trimming pared 1 base from V and 4 bases from J, leaving 8 bases between. The CDR3 sequence is CASSLGRVYEQYF. In DNA form, the CDR3 reads TGTGCCAGCAGCTTAGGTCGGGTGTACGAGCAGTACTTC. The full variable domain, in which reference TRBV7-2 and TRBJ2-7 provide the parts outside the CDR3, is GAGVSQSPSNKVTEKGKDVELRCDPISGHTALYWYRQSLGQGLEFLIYFQGNSAPDKSGLPSDRFSAERTGGSVSTLTIQRTQQEDSAVYLCASSLGRVYEQYFGPGTRLTVT.

The rearrangement uses TRBV6-1 and TRBJ2-3; a weak D match, TRBD2 (5 bases). Germline CDR1 is MNHNS and CDR2 is SASEGT. The CDR3 is 16 residues long. V lost 4 bases and J lost 4, with 18 bases in between. The CDR3, as DNA: TGTGCCAGCAGTGGGGCTTGGACGGGGATCCCAGATACGCAGTATTTT. Amino acid sequence: CASSGAWTGIPDTQYF.

This clone was seen a handful of times. The chain carries TRBV30 and TRBJ1-5, with D unclear. From germline, CDR1 is GTSNPN and CDR2 SVGIG (reference sequence). Trimming removed 1 base from V and 1 base from J, with 8 bases in between. This CDR3 contains 14 residues. In nucleotides, the CDR3 is TGTGCCTGGAGTGCAACAGAAAGCAATCAGCCCCAGCATTTT. Protein: CAWSATESNQPQHF.

The rearrangement joins TRBV5-1 to TRBJ2-3; possible D gene TRBD1, 6 bases. Trimming removed 4 bases at V and 2 bases at J, with 17 bases between. The CDR3 runs to 16 residues. Germline V CDR1 and CDR2: SGHRS, YFSETQ. Here the CDR3 reads CASSLFSQGPTDTQYF. DNA of the CDR3: TGCGCCAGCAGCCTATTCTCACAGGGACCCACAGATACGCAGTATTTT. Based on the CDR3 plus reference TRBV5-1 and TRBJ2-3, the full variable domain is KAGVTQTPRYLIKTRGQQVTLSCSPISGHRSVSWYQQTPGQGLQFLFEYFSETQRNKGNFPGRFSGRQFSNSRSEMNVSTLELGDSALYLCASSLFSQGPTDTQYFGPGTRLTVL.

The chain employs TRBV4-3 and TRBJ2-2; TRBD1 might be the D (5 bases). The CDR3 runs to 14 residues. CDR1 LGHNA and CDR2 YSLEER come from the germline V gene. V was shortened by 3 bases and J by 6 bases, with 11 bases between the two germline ends. The CDR3 sequence: CASSQGLIAGELFF. The DNA of the CDR3 is TGCGCCAGCAGCCAGGGGCTAATCGCCGGGGAGCTGTTTTTT.

Details on this clone: The germline gene is not matched at one end of the junction; a read error may be the cause. CDR3 in amino acids: CASSQDRGNTIYF. In nucleotides, the CDR3 is TGTGCTAGCAGCCAAGACAGGGGAAACACCATATATTTT. The rearrangement joins TRBV7-7 to TRBJ1-3, with D possibly matching TRBD1 (6 bases). The germline CDR1 and CDR2 sequences are SSHAT and FNYEAQ (reference sequence). The CDR3 contains 13 residues.

On this clone: Other DNA sequences of this sample code for an identical CDR3. V is TRBV4-3 and J is TRBJ1-6; D is undetermined. Germline lookup yields CDR1 LGHNA and CDR2 YSLEER. The V end lost 0 bases, the J end lost 7 bases, and 10 bases lay between the germline ends. The CDR3 has 15 amino acids. CDR3 DNA sequence: TGCGCCAGCAGCCAAGATGGCAGAGCGAATTCACCCCTCCACTTT. This translates into CASSQDGRANSPLHF.

The J gene is TRBJ1-1, the V gene TRBV28, with D possibly TRBD1 on 6 matching bases. Per the germline V gene, CDR1 is MDHEN and CDR2 is SYDVKM. This CDR3 has 14 amino acids. The ends were cut back, 4 bases at V and 4 bases at J, with 13 bases in the middle. CDR3 region: CASSSSGGATEAFF. CDR3 DNA: TGTGCCAGCAGTTCCTCCGGGGGGGCCACTGAAGCTTTCTTT. The full variable domain, rest sourced from reference TRBV28 and TRBJ1-1, is DVKVTQSSRYLVKRTGEKVFLECVQDMDHENMFWYRQDPGLGLRLIYFSYDVKMKEKGDIPEGYSVSREKKERFSLILESASTNQTSMYLCASSSSGGATEAFFGQGTRLTVV.

This clone is a singleton in its sample. The chain employs TRBV28 and TRBJ1-1, with a weak D call TRBD1 (5 bases). This CDR3 contains 12 residues. The germline CDR1 and CDR2 sequences are MDHEN and SYDVKM. V lost 1 base to trimming and J lost 11 bases, with 11 bases between them. The CDR3 sequence is CASSLYQGLAFF. The CDR3 bases are TGTGCCAGCAGTTTATATCAGGGTTTGGCTTTCTTT.

The rearrangement uses TRBV6-5 and TRBJ2-7; a possible D gene is TRBD1 (7 bases). Germline V gene data show CDR1 as MNHEY and CDR2 as SVGAGI. V dropped 6 bases and J dropped 3 bases, with 12 bases sitting between them. There are 13 residues in the CDR3. The CDR3 loop reads CASRGQGGYEQYF. CDR3 bases: TGTGCCAGCAGGGGGCAGGGGGGCTACGAGCAGTACTTC.

This clone was found a few times. The J gene is TRBJ1-1, the V gene TRBV6-2 or TRBV6-3; no clear D. The CDR3 covers 12 residues. Germline V gene lookup returns CDR1 MNHEY and CDR2 SVGEGT. The V end lost 1 base, the J end lost 8 bases, and 8 bases lay between the germline ends. CDR3 region: CASSYFGGEAFF. The CDR3 DNA sequence: TGTGCCAGCAGTTACTTTGGAGGGGAAGCTTTCTTT.

This chain uses TRBV13 with TRBJ2-1; 14 bases fit TRBD2. CDR3 size: 17 residues. Germline trimming cut 0 bases from V and 3 bases from J; bases unmatched to any gene: 1. Germline V lookup: CDR1 PRHDT, CDR2 FYEKMQ (reference sequence). The CDR3 protein is CASSLGGLAGGYNEQFF. The CDR3 DNA follows: TGTGCCAGCAGCTTAGGCGGACTAGCGGGAGGCTACAATGAGCAGTTCTTC. Supplemented by reference TRBV13 and TRBJ2-1, the full variable domain reads AAGVIQSPRHLIKEKRETATLKCYPIPRHDTVYWYQQGPGQDPQFLISFYEKMQSDKGSIPDRFSAQQFSDYHSELNMSSLELGDSALYFCASSLGGLAGGYNEQFFGPGTRLTVL.

This chain links TRBV4-1 with TRBJ2-2; 9 bases line up with TRBD2. The CDR3 runs 16 residues. Germline CDR1 is MGHRA and CDR2 is YSYEKL. V was pared by 3 bases and J by 1 base, with 3 bases of the junction left unmatched. The CDR3 DNA reads TGCGCCAGCAGCCATAAAGCGGGGGGGAACACCGGGGAGCTGTTTTTT. Its translation: CASSHKAGGNTGELFF.

V gene TRBV4-1 combines with J gene TRBJ2-3; D is possibly TRBD1 (5 bases). The CDR3 has 16 amino acids. V lost 0 bases to trimming and J lost 4 bases, with 14 bases between them. Per germline, CDR1 MGHRA and CDR2 YSYEKL. This chain's CDR3 is CASSQEGRVGADTQYF. CDR3 bases: TGCGCCAGCAGCCAAGAGGGCAGGGTTGGTGCAGATACGCAGTATTTT.

The chain employs TRBV6-2 or TRBV6-3 and TRBJ1-1, with D perhaps matching TRBD1 (6 bases). CDR3 size: 12 residues. Trimming took 2 bases from V and 9 from J, leaving 10 bases between them. CDR1 is MNHEY and CDR2 is SVGEGT in the germline V gene. The DNA for the CDR3 is TGTGCCAGCAGTTACAGACAGGAGAAAGCTTTCTTT. This sequence encodes CASSYRQEKAFF.

The chain is built from TRBV6-6 and TRBJ2-5; D is possibly TRBD1 (5 bases). With 0 bases removed from V and 2 bases from J, the gap between germline ends came to 7 bases. The germline V gene has CDR1 MNHNY and CDR2 SVGAGI (reference sequence). The CDR3 contains 14 residues. The CDR3 loop is CASSYSGHQETQYF. The CDR3 DNA reads TGTGCCAGCAGTTACTCAGGACATCAAGAGACCCAGTACTTC.